The 11 T cell receptor beta chains in this list originate from one sample, sequenced in a study of cytomegalovirus exposure and HLA in healthy donors. Both 60 Vbeta primers and 13 Jbeta primers went into the PCR. Method: immunoSEQ multiplex PCR; TCRdb's copy keeps in-frame clones and lacks some. The table has 200,000 to 250,000 clones, 65% to 80% seen once; the top ten hold around 1.7%. Material: PBMCs. The origin of the receptors is a man aged 45 to 65 in good health and CMV-seronegative.

This sequence joins TRBV18 and TRBJ1-2; the match to TRBD1 covers 9 bases. J gave up 8 bases and V 3 bases, and 10 bases lay outside the gene matches. The germline V gene has CDR1 KGHSH and CDR2 LQKENI. The CDR3 runs to 15 residues. DNA for the CDR3: TGTGCCAGCTCACCGGGACAGGGCCCCTCGCGGGGCTACACCTTC. The encoded protein is CASSPGQGPSRGYTF.

Notes on this clone: At the DNA level, this CDR3 is encoded by other sequences in the same sample as well. This sequence joins TRBV28 and TRBJ2-7; D possibly corresponds to TRBD1 (5 bases). The CDR3 runs to 14 residues. Germline-derived CDR1 and CDR2 are MDHEN and SYDVKM. The germline V and J ends were trimmed by 3 bases and 1 base, with 10 bases remaining between them. CDR3 in DNA: TGTGCCAGCAGTTTCCCCAGGGATTCCTACGAGCAGTACTTC. Its translation: CASSFPRDSYEQYF.

CDR3 bases: TGCAGCGTTGAAGACAGGGGTTGGAACTATGGCTACACCTTC. It encodes CSVEDRGWNYGYTF. The J gene is TRBJ1-2, the V gene TRBV29-1, with D possibly TRBD1 on 6 matching bases. The CDR3 spans 14 residues. In germline, CDR1 is SQVTM, CDR2 ANQGSEA. V was pared by 0 bases and J by 2 bases, with 10 bases between.

This clone was seen only a few times. The chain carries TRBV28 and TRBJ2-7, with TRBD1 matching 8 bases. Germline CDR1 reads MDHEN; CDR2 reads SYDVKM. V was clipped by 3 bases and J by 3 bases; unmatched bases: 7. The CDR3 runs to 15 residues. CDR3 coding DNA: TGTGCCAGCAGTTTGACAGGACAGGGAAGCTACGAGCAGTACTTC. Its protein is CASSLTGQGSYEQYF.

The V call is TRBV30, the J call TRBJ1-3; perhaps TRBD1 as D (5 bases). Germline lookup yields CDR1 GTSNPN and CDR2 SVGIG (reference sequence). The CDR3 has 15 amino acids. V lost 3 bases, J lost 4 bases, and 16 bases lay in between. CDR3 in amino acids: CAWRGLGATGNTIYF. The CDR3 region has the DNA TGTGCCTGGAGGGGCCTAGGGGCGACAGGAAACACCATATATTTT.

The rearrangement joins TRBV27 to TRBJ2-1; 8 bases are shared with TRBD2. CDR1 and CDR2 (germline): MNHEY, SMNVEV (reference sequence). V lost 6 bases to trimming and J lost 7 bases; unmatched junction nucleotides: 11. The CDR3 totals 15 residues. CDR3 bases: TGTGCCAGCAGACGAGCGGGAGTCATTGAAAATGAGCAGTTCTTC. Amino acids: CASRRAGVIENEQFF.

J is TRBJ2-6 and V is TRBV7-9, with 10 positions matching TRBD1. The germline gives CDR1 SEHNR, CDR2 FQNEAQ (reference sequence). V was pared by 5 bases and J by 0 bases, with 4 bases of the junction left unmatched. The CDR3 spans 17 residues. The CDR3: CASSPGQGISGANVLTF. DNA for the CDR3: TGTGCCAGCAGCCCGGGACAGGGGATCTCTGGGGCCAACGTCCTGACTTTC.

The chain joins TRBV19 to TRBJ1-5, with D possibly TRBD1 on 5 matching bases. This CDR3 has 16 amino acids. V lost 6 bases to trimming and J lost 3 bases, with 18 bases between them. Germline lookup yields CDR1 LNHDA and CDR2 SQIVND (reference sequence). The CDR3 DNA reads TGTGCCAGTAGCTTTCGCGACAGAGGAAACAATCAGCCCCAGCATTTT. This encodes CASSFRDRGNNQPQHF.

The chain uses TRBV5-4 and TRBJ1-2; D is unclear. The CDR3 has 10 amino acids. Germline CDR1 and CDR2: SGHNT and YYREEE (reference sequence). Trimming took 4 bases from V and 7 from J, leaving 5 bases between them. In DNA, the CDR3 is TGTGCCAGCAGCCCCGGTGGCTACACCTTC. Protein product: CASSPGGYTF.

This chain joins TRBV6-5 and TRBJ1-2; TRBD1 might be the D (5 bases). Germline values: CDR1 MNHEY, CDR2 SVGAGI. The CDR3 has 12 amino acids. The V end lost 8 bases, the J end lost 4 bases, and 11 bases lay between the germline ends. CDR3 region: CASGGGLYGYTF. DNA of the CDR3: TGTGCCAGCGGGGGGGGACTCTATGGCTACACCTTC.

The chain couples TRBV2 to TRBJ1-1; D is ambiguous. CDR3 length equals 15 residues. V was trimmed by 6 bases and J by 4 bases, leaving 18 bases between them. Germline CDR1 is SNHLY and CDR2 is FYNNEI. CDR3 loop: CASRTGGYGVTEAFF. As DNA, the CDR3 is TGTGCCAGCAGGACCGGCGGGTACGGCGTCACTGAAGCTTTCTTT.